These T cell receptor beta chains were read from a single sample in a study of blood T cell repertoires in COVID-19. Some clones are missing from TCRdb's copy, which holds only in-frame ones; the method was immunoSEQ multiplex PCR. The sample lists about 64,000 clones; just over 90% were seen once. Sequencing used peripheral blood. The receptors were gathered from a human donor in a cohort sampled during active COVID-19. Both conserved end residues are trimmed from each CDR3. A D gene is named only where the DNA matches it firmly.

v_call: TRBV19
d_call: -
cdr3_aa: ASSMKAGPTGELF

v_call: TRBV7-9
d_call: TRBD2
cdr3_aa: ASSSSGAYNEQF

v_call: TRBV5-1
d_call: TRBD2
cdr3_aa: ASRGPGQPGLAGGEQY

v_call: TRBV6-5
d_call: TRBD1
cdr3_aa: ASVRTGGGYT

v_call: TRBV9
d_call: TRBD2
cdr3_aa: ASSVGPDPAGGNEQY

v_call: TRBV14
d_call: TRBD1
cdr3_aa: ASSRVSGGVGTQY

v_call: TRBV28
d_call: -
cdr3_aa: ASSFSGNTIY

v_call: TRBV6-4
d_call: TRBD1
cdr3_aa: ASSPNRGQREKLF

v_call: TRBV28
d_call: -
cdr3_aa: ASSLEPGGNQPQH

v_call: TRBV28
d_call: -
cdr3_aa: ASSRNPGITPNNQPQH

v_call: TRBV7-6
d_call: TRBD1
cdr3_aa: ASSRTGVGGYT

v_call: TRBV5-4
d_call: -
cdr3_aa: ASSLDTSNYGYT

v_call: TRBV7-9
d_call: -
cdr3_aa: ASSLFSRGGETQY

v_call: TRBV29-1
d_call: TRBD2
cdr3_aa: SVGLASLEDPSSYNEQF

v_call: TRBV11-3
d_call: TRBD1
cdr3_aa: ASSFRQGGETQY

v_call: TRBV5-1
d_call: -
cdr3_aa: ASSLFWPGGGKETQY

v_call: TRBV6-4
d_call: TRBD1
cdr3_aa: ASSDSSGTVGRNQPQH

v_call: TRBV9
d_call: TRBD1
cdr3_aa: ASSLDPGTGVVRSPPLH

v_call: TRBV7-9
d_call: TRBD2
cdr3_aa: ASSLSLAGGDFETQY

v_call: TRBV29-1
d_call: -
cdr3_aa: SVSDSYEQY

v_call: TRBV7-2
d_call: -
cdr3_aa: ASTLSRSYEQY

v_call: TRBV7-9
d_call: -
cdr3_aa: ASSYTGSQETQY

v_call: TRBV23-1
d_call: -
cdr3_aa: ASSQPPTGRGETQY

v_call: TRBV27
d_call: TRBD2
cdr3_aa: ASSRGVAGTNTGELF

v_call: TRBV5-4
d_call: -
cdr3_aa: ASSLLSGQKTQY

v_call: TRBV7-2
d_call: TRBD2
cdr3_aa: ASSPAGQRELTYEQY

v_call: TRBV29-1
d_call: TRBD2
cdr3_aa: SVGGTSEETQY

v_call: TRBV10-1
d_call: -
cdr3_aa: ASSESSGTKETQY

v_call: TRBV4-2
d_call: TRBD2
cdr3_aa: ASSQDRSGTPRSYNEQF

v_call: TRBV6-2/TRBV6-3
d_call: TRBD1
cdr3_aa: ASSPRTGHNEIQY

v_call: TRBV28
d_call: TRBD1
cdr3_aa: ASSPSGQGNSPLH

v_call: TRBV5-4
d_call: -
cdr3_aa: ASSFRGTGELF

v_call: TRBV19
d_call: -
cdr3_aa: ASMTRRGGREQY

v_call: TRBV7-8
d_call: -
cdr3_aa: ASSPRDEYRVSYEQY

v_call: TRBV10-1
d_call: -
cdr3_aa: ASSVLADTQY

v_call: TRBV9
d_call: -
cdr3_aa: ASSATQGGLMC

v_call: TRBV10-2
d_call: -
cdr3_aa: ASSTGRYGYT

v_call: TRBV6-5
d_call: TRBD2
cdr3_aa: ASRRSTSGTYEQY

v_call: TRBV6-5
d_call: -
cdr3_aa: ASSYPGRGGEQF

v_call: TRBV6-5
d_call: -
cdr3_aa: ASSRVEGEQF

v_call: TRBV15
d_call: -
cdr3_aa: ATSSQNYEQY

v_call: TRBV19
d_call: -
cdr3_aa: ASSDAGVYNEQF

v_call: TRBV6-6
d_call: TRBD1
cdr3_aa: ASSYSGQTMNTEAF

v_call: TRBV9
d_call: TRBD2
cdr3_aa: ASSEGGTSSYEQY

v_call: TRBV4-2
d_call: -
cdr3_aa: ASSQELAMTYEQY

v_call: TRBV4-2
d_call: -
cdr3_aa: ASSQGSPLRGINTEAF

v_call: TRBV11-3
d_call: TRBD1
cdr3_aa: ASSLEDRIGELF

v_call: TRBV27
d_call: -
cdr3_aa: ASSPQAEGETQY

v_call: TRBV6-4
d_call: -
cdr3_aa: ASSDSYRKRGETQY

v_call: TRBV19
d_call: -
cdr3_aa: ASSIQKNTEAF

v_call: TRBV5-1
d_call: -
cdr3_aa: ASSSSALNEKLF

v_call: TRBV11-3
d_call: TRBD1
cdr3_aa: ASSLTGTGDTEAF

v_call: TRBV19
d_call: -
cdr3_aa: ATQDSPNSNQPQH

v_call: TRBV6-6
d_call: -
cdr3_aa: ASSRGGTEAF

v_call: TRBV11-3
d_call: TRBD2
cdr3_aa: ASSPRGVVAGELF

v_call: TRBV6-5
d_call: -
cdr3_aa: ASSGEVYQPQH

v_call: TRBV7-8
d_call: -
cdr3_aa: ASSPRANVLT

v_call: TRBV10-2
d_call: -
cdr3_aa: ASSESSDAAYEQY